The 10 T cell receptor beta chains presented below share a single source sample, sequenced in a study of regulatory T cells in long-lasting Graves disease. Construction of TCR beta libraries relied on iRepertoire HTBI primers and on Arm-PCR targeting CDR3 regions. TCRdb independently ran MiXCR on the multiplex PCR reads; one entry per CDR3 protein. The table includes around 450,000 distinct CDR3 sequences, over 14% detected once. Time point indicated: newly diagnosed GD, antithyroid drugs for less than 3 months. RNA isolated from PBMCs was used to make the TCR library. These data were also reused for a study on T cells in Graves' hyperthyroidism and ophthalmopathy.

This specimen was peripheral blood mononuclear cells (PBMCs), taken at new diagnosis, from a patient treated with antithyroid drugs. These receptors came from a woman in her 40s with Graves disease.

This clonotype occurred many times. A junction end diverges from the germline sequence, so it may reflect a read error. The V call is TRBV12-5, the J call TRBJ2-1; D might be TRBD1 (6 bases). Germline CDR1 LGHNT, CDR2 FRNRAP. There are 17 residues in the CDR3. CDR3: CASGWIPQGSSYNGQFF. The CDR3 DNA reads TGTGCTAGTGGTTGGATACCCCAGGGGAGCTCCTACAATGGGCAGTTCTTC.

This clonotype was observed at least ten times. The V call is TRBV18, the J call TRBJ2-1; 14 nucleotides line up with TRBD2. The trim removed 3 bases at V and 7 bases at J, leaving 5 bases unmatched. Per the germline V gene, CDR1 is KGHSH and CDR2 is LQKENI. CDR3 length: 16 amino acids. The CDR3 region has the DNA TGTGCCAGCTCACCGGGACTAGCGGGAGTAATGAATGAGCAGTTCTTC. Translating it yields CASSPGLAGVMNEQFF. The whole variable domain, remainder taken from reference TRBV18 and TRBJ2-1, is NAGVMQNPRHLVRRRGQEARLRCSPMKGHSHVYWYRQLPEEGLKFMVYLQKENIIDESGMPKERFSAEFPKEGPSILRIQQVVRGDSAAYFCASSPGLAGVMNEQFFGPGTRLTVL.

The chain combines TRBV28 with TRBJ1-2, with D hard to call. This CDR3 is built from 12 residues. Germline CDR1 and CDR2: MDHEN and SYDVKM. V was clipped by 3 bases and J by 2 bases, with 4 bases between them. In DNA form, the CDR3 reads TGTGCCAGCAGTTTTTGGAACTATGGCTACACCTTC. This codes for CASSFWNYGYTF.

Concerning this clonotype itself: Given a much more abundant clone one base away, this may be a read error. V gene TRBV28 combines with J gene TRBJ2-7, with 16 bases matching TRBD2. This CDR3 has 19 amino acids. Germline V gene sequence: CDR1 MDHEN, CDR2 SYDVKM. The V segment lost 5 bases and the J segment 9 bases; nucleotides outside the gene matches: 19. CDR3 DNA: TGTGCCAGCAGTGCATCCGGGACTAGCGGGAGGGCCGTGATGAACGGGCAGTACTTC. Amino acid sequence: CASSASGTSGRAVMNGQYF.

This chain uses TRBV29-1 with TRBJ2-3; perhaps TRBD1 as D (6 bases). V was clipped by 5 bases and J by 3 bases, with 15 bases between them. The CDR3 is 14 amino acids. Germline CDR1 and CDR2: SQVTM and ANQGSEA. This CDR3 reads CSVFRGARTDTQYF. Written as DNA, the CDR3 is TGCAGCGTTTTCAGGGGTGCGAGAACAGATACGCAGTATTTT.

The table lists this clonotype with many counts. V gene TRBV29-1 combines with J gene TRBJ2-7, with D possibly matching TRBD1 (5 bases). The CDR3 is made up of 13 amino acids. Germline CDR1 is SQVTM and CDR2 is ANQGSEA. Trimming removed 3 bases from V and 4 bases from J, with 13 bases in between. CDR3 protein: CSVEPRQRYEQYF. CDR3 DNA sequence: TGCAGCGTTGAGCCTCGACAGAGGTACGAGCAGTACTTC.

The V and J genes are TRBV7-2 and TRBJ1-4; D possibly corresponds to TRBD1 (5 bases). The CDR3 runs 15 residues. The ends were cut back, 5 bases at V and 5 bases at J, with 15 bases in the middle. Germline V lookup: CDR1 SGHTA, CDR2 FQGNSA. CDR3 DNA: TGTGCCAGCAGCCCTCAGCGGGGACCCAATGAAAAACTGTTTTTT. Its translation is CASSPQRGPNEKLFF. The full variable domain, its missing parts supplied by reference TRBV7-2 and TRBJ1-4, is GAGVSQSPSNKVTEKGKDVELRCDPISGHTALYWYRQSLGQGLEFLIYFQGNSAPDKSGLPSDRFSAERTGGSVSTLTIQRTQQEDSAVYLCASSPQRGPNEKLFFGSGTQLSVL.

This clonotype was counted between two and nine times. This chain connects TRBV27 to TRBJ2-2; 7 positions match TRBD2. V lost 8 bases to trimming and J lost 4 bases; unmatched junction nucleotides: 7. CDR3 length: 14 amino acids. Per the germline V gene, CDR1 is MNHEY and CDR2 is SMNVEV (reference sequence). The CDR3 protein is CASLGGVGTGELFF. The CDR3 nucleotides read TGTGCCAGCCTTGGGGGGGTGGGCACCGGGGAGCTGTTTTTT.

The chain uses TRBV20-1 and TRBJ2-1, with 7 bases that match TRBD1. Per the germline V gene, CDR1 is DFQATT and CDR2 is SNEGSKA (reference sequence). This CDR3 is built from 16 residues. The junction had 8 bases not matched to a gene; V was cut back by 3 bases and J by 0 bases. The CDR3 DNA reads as TGCAGTGCTAGTGACTGGACAGGCGACTCCTACAATGAGCAGTTCTTC. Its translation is CSASDWTGDSYNEQFF.

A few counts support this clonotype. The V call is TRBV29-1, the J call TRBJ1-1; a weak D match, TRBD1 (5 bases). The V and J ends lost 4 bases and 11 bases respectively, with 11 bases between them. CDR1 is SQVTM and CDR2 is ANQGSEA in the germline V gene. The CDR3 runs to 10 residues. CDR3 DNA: TGCAGCGTTGTTGGGGGAGGGGCTTTCTTT. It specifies CSVVGGGAFF. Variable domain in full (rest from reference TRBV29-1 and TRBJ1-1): SAVISQKPSRDICQRGTSLTIQCQVDSQVTMMFWYRQQPGQSLTLIATANQGSEATYESGFVIDKFPISRPNLTFSTLTVSNMSPEDSSIYLCSVVGGGAFFGQGTRLTVV.